Shown below are 32 T cell receptor beta chains from a single sample sequenced in a study of T cells in Graves' hyperthyroidism and ophthalmopathy. RNA transcripts served as the template for amplifying TCR beta CDR3 regions. The TCR CDR3 first-round RT-PCR relied on the HTBI primer set. TCRdb re-called the multiplex PCR reads with MiXCR, one entry per CDR3 protein. The table lists around 600,000 distinct CDR3 sequences, roughly 15% of them singletons. Sequencing was done on a sample of blood. The origin of the receptors is a woman between 45 and 65 years old with Graves' ophthalmopathy.

This clonotype was seen a few times. The V and J genes are TRBV15 and TRBJ2-1, with 8 positions matching TRBD1. The length of the CDR3 is 15 residues. Germline assignment: CDR1 LNHNV and CDR2 YYDKDF (reference sequence). Unmatched junction bases numbered 4, after V lost 3 bases and J lost 3 bases. In DNA form, the CDR3 reads TGTGCCACCAGCAGGGACAGGGATGTCTACAATGAGCAGTTCTTC. Translation gives CATSRDRDVYNEQFF.

Concerning this clonotype: This clone may be a read error of a much larger clone one base away. No conserved phenylalanine or tryptophan ends this CDR3, so it is likely a read error. This chain uses TRBV5-1 with TRBJ2-2, with 11 bases that match TRBD1. Germline V gene lookup returns CDR1 SGHRS and CDR2 YFSETQ. Trimming took 4 bases from V and 4 from J; bases not matched to a gene: 3. The CDR3 contains 15 residues. In DNA form, the CDR3 reads TGCGCCAGCAGCCCCGGACAGGGGGCCACCGGGGAGCTGTTTTCT. It translates to CASSPGQGATGELFS.

Ten or more counts support this clonotype. CDR3 nucleotides: TGTGCCAGCAGCGGACATAGGGGACAGGGAGGCAATCAGCCCCAGCATTTT. Protein sequence: CASSGHRGQGGNQPQHF. This chain links TRBV12-3 or TRBV12-4 with TRBJ1-5; 9 positions match TRBD1. V dropped 6 bases and J dropped 2; count of bases not matched to a gene: 11. There are 17 residues in the CDR3.

In this sample, this clonotype turned up a few times. The chain joins TRBV28 to TRBJ1-3; TRBD1 agrees at 10 bases. Germline V gene lookup returns CDR1 MDHEN and CDR2 SYDVKM. Germline trimming cut 6 bases from V and 0 bases from J; bases unmatched to any gene: 5. The CDR3 covers 16 residues. The CDR3 sequence: CASSAGQGNSGNTIYF. CDR3 nucleotide sequence: TGTGCCAGCAGCGCGGGACAGGGGAACTCTGGAAACACCATATATTTT.

This clonotype was recorded many times. It is likely a read error, because the conserved phenylalanine at the end of the CDR3 is missing. The V call is TRBV2, the J call TRBJ1-5; maybe TRBD1 (6 bases). This CDR3 is 14 amino acids long. Germline CDR1 and CDR2: SNHLY and FYNNEI. Trimming took off 2 bases at V and 4 bases at J, with 9 bases between the two ends. DNA of the CDR3: TGTGCCAGCAGTGAACGGACAGAGAATCAGCCCCAGCATCTT. Translation gives CASSERTENQPQHL.

At least ten counts were recorded for this clonotype. This chain uses TRBV7-2 with TRBJ1-2; D gene uncertain. The CDR3 covers 15 residues. Germline lookup yields CDR1 SGHTA and CDR2 FQGNSA. The germline V and J ends were trimmed by 3 bases and 1 base, with 12 bases remaining between them. CDR3 region: CASSFGLTDNYGYTF. The CDR3 region has the DNA TGTGCCAGCAGCTTTGGCCTAACAGATAACTATGGCTACACCTTC.

The chain uses TRBV19 and TRBJ1-1, with no clear D. The CDR3 spans 14 residues. Germline assignment: CDR1 LNHDA and CDR2 SQIVND (reference sequence). Trimming removed 2 bases at V and 3 bases at J, with 10 bases between. This CDR3 reads CASSIIGKDTEAFF. CDR3 nucleotide sequence: TGTGCCAGTAGTATAATAGGGAAGGACACTGAAGCTTTCTTT.

This clonotype was seen ten or more times. The chain combines TRBV20-1 with TRBJ2-7, with 12 bases that match TRBD2. The CDR3 length is 15 residues. V shed 3 bases and J 4 bases; nucleotides not matched to a gene: 7. Germline V lookup: CDR1 DFQATT, CDR2 SNEGSKA (reference sequence). This CDR3 is CSASGLAGGPYEQYF. The DNA for the CDR3 is TGCAGTGCTAGTGGGCTAGCGGGAGGGCCTTACGAGCAGTACTTC.

This clonotype was picked up many times. The chain joins TRBV28 to TRBJ2-7; 7 positions agree with TRBD1. The CDR3 runs 14 residues. Losses at the gene ends were 6 bases for V and 2 bases for J; bases not matched to a gene: 7. Per the germline V gene, CDR1 is MDHEN and CDR2 is SYDVKM. CDR3 sequence (DNA): TGTGCCAGCAGATCCCAGGGGGTGACCTACGAGCAGTACTTC. This gives the protein CASRSQGVTYEQYF. The whole variable domain, filled in from reference TRBV28 and TRBJ2-7, reads DVKVTQSSRYLVKRTGEKVFLECVQDMDHENMFWYRQDPGLGLRLIYFSYDVKMKEKGDIPEGYSVSREKKERFSLILESASTNQTSMYLCASRSQGVTYEQYFGPGTRLTVT.

The genes are TRBV28 and TRBJ2-7; D may be TRBD1 (6 bases). The germline CDR1 and CDR2 sequences are MDHEN and SYDVKM. V shed 2 bases and J shed 6 bases, with 14 bases lying between them. The CDR3 has 14 amino acids. The CDR3 DNA reads TGTGCCAGCAGTTTAAGCCTGGACAGTCTCGAGCAGTACTTC. Its translation is CASSLSLDSLEQYF.

A few counts support this clonotype. The chain carries TRBV4-3 and TRBJ2-7, with no clear D. The V end lost 0 bases, the J end lost 2 bases, and 8 bases lay between the germline ends. In germline, CDR1 is LGHNA, CDR2 YSLEER. This CDR3 is built from 14 residues. The CDR3 reads CASSQDGATYEQYF. The CDR3 nucleotides read TGCGCCAGCAGCCAAGATGGAGCAACCTACGAGCAGTACTTC.

The chain combines TRBV4-3 with TRBJ2-6; D not resolved. Germline loops: CDR1 LGHNA, CDR2 YSLEER. With 1 base removed from V and 5 bases from J, the gap between germline ends came to 12 bases. The CDR3 loop spans 16 amino acids. The chain's CDR3 is CASSQVSAPRANVLTF. The CDR3 DNA follows: TGCGCCAGCAGCCAAGTTTCGGCCCCTAGGGCCAACGTCCTGACTTTC.

This clonotype occurred many times. For the CDR3, the DNA is TGTGCCAGCGGTAGGGCCACAGATACGCAGTATTTT. Amino acids: CASGRATDTQYF. The chain joins TRBV7-2 to TRBJ2-3; D is uncertain. The germline V gene encodes CDR1 SGHTA and CDR2 FQGNSA. Trimming left V 8 bases short and J 2 bases short, with 8 bases between. The CDR3 sequence is 12 residues long.

J is TRBJ2-2 and V is TRBV11-1; D call uncertain. Trimming took 5 bases from V and 1 from J, leaving 14 bases between them. Per the germline V gene, CDR1 is SGHAT and CDR2 is FQDESV (reference sequence). The CDR3 is 16 amino acids. As DNA, the CDR3 is TGTGCCAGCAGCCCATCCCGGGCGGAGAACACCGGGGAGCTGTTTTTT. This translates into CASSPSRAENTGELFF.

This clonotype was recorded at least ten times. V and J are TRBV27 and TRBJ1-6; D remains unclear. The V gene lost 3 bases and the J gene lost 7 bases, with 10 bases spanning the gap. The germline V gene encodes CDR1 MNHEY and CDR2 SMNVEV (reference sequence). This CDR3 region has 14 residues. The CDR3 DNA sequence: TGTGCCAGCAGTTTTTCGGGGAGGAATTCACCCCTCCACTTT. Translation: CASSFSGRNSPLHF.

The CDR3 sequence: CSATKLAGGVADTQYF. Here the CDR3 DNA reads TGCAGTGCTACGAAACTAGCGGGAGGGGTCGCAGATACGCAGTATTTT. The chain recombines TRBV20-1 with TRBJ2-3; 13 bases fit TRBD2. The germline V gene encodes CDR1 DFQATT and CDR2 SNEGSKA (reference sequence). V was clipped by 4 bases and J by 4 bases; unmatched bases: 8. CDR3 length: 16 amino acids.

The sample holds one count of this clonotype. A much bigger clone sits one base away, suggesting this may be a read error. The V gene is TRBV19, the J gene TRBJ1-1, with D hard to call. Germline V lookup: CDR1 LNHDA, CDR2 SQIVND (reference sequence). The length of the CDR3 is 17 residues. The V gene lost 6 bases and the J gene lost 0 bases, with 20 bases spanning the gap. Here the CDR3 DNA reads TGTGCCAGTAGCGGTCGTAGGACCTTTGGTATGAACACTGAAGCTTTCTTT. Translated, it gives CASSGRRTFGMNTEAFF.

This clonotype was picked up many times. The rearrangement links TRBV7-3 to TRBJ1-1; a possible D gene is TRBD1 (5 bases). Trimming left V 4 bases short and J 3 bases short, with 12 bases between. There are 14 residues in the CDR3. From germline, CDR1 is SGHTA and CDR2 FQGTGA. The CDR3 DNA reads as TGTGCCAGCAGCTCCGCACCACAGGACACTGAAGCTTTCTTT. This gives the protein CASSSAPQDTEAFF.

The chain is built from TRBV5-5 and TRBJ1-2, with no clear D. The CDR3 covers 11 residues. Trimming cost V 2 bases and J 9 bases, with 8 bases left between them. In germline, CDR1 is SGHKS, CDR2 YYEKEE (reference sequence). The chain's CDR3 is CASSFGVSYTF. The CDR3 DNA reads TGTGCCAGCAGCTTCGGGGTTAGCTACACCTTC.

To note about this clonotype: This sequence may be a read error, since a much larger clone differs from it by one base. The V call is TRBV28, the J call TRBJ1-2, with D hard to call. V was clipped by 6 bases and J by 3 bases, with 8 bases between them. The CDR3 contains 12 residues. Germline loops: CDR1 MDHEN, CDR2 SYDVKM. CDR3 residues: CASSVDYYGYTF. DNA of the CDR3: TGTGCCAGCAGCGTAGACTACTATGGCTACACCTTC.

This clonotype was detected many times. The J gene is TRBJ2-5, the V gene TRBV29-1, with no clear D. V lost 3 bases and J lost 5, with 10 bases in between. The germline V gene encodes CDR1 SQVTM and CDR2 ANQGSEA. The CDR3 has 12 residues. The CDR3 DNA follows: TGCAGCGTTGAGGTGGTCGGGGAGACCCAGTACTTC. Residues: CSVEVVGETQYF.

The chain couples TRBV27 to TRBJ1-4, with D possibly being TRBD1 (5 bases). CDR3 size: 13 residues. CDR1 and CDR2 from the germline V gene are MNHEY and SMNVEV (reference sequence). V lost 10 bases, J lost 6 bases, and 15 bases lay in between. CDR3 loop: CANPTDRDEKLFF. The CDR3 nucleotides read TGTGCCAACCCGACAGACAGAGATGAAAAACTGTTTTTT.

This clonotype has ten or more counts. The chain combines TRBV3-1 with TRBJ2-5, with TRBD1 identical over 7 bases. CDR1 and CDR2 (germline): LGHDT, YNNKEL (reference sequence). There are 14 residues in the CDR3. The ends lost 2 bases at V and 1 base at J; junction bases unmatched: 1. Written as DNA, the CDR3 is TGTGCCAGCAGCCAAACAGGGGTCCAAGAGACCCAGTACTTC. It specifies CASSQTGVQETQYF.

This clonotype showed up just a few times. This clone may be a read error of a much larger clone one base away. V and J are TRBV11-1 and TRBJ2-1; 7 bases map to TRBD1. Germline V gene sequence: CDR1 SGHAT, CDR2 FQDESV (reference sequence). This CDR3 is 14 amino acids long. CDR3 loop: CASSQGTAYNGQFF. The CDR3 DNA reads TGTGCCAGCAGCCAAGGGACAGCTTACAATGGGCAGTTCTTC.

This clonotype was observed at least ten times. This sequence joins TRBV10-3 and TRBJ1-1; tentative D call: TRBD1 (5 bases). Germline CDR1 ENHRY, CDR2 SYGVKD. Deletions cut 10 bases from V and 0 bases from J, with 12 bases between. The CDR3 runs to 13 residues. CDR3 coding DNA: TGTGCCACCCAGCGGGGGTTGAACACTGAAGCTTTCTTT. Protein: CATQRGLNTEAFF.

The chain has TRBV7-9 and TRBJ1-1, with 11 bases identical to TRBD1. The germline gives CDR1 SEHNR, CDR2 FQNEAQ (reference sequence). The CDR3 extends over 16 amino acids. J lost 11 bases, V lost 1 base, and 12 bases had no gene match. The CDR3 nucleotides are TGTGCCAGCAGCTTAGAGCGAGGGACAGGGGGTAGAGTCGCTTTCTTT. Encoded protein: CASSLERGTGGRVAFF.

The chain couples TRBV19 to TRBJ1-2; D gene unclear. Germline assignment: CDR1 LNHDA and CDR2 SQIVND (reference sequence). V dropped 5 bases and J dropped 4 bases, with 11 bases sitting between them. The CDR3 covers 13 residues. The CDR3 coding sequence is TGTGCCAGTAGTCGCGGGAAACCCTATGGCTACACCTTC. It encodes CASSRGKPYGYTF.

This clonotype appeared a few times. This rearrangement joins TRBV28 to TRBJ2-7; weak D call: TRBD1 (6 bases). V was shortened by 7 bases and J by 3 bases, with 16 bases between the two germline ends. Germline CDR1 and CDR2: MDHEN and SYDVKM. The CDR3 consists of 14 residues. The CDR3 sequence is CASTRGRAIYEQYF. The CDR3 DNA reads TGTGCCAGCACCAGGGGCAGGGCGATCTACGAGCAGTACTTC.

The gene calls are TRBV7-8 and TRBJ2-1; D ambiguous. V lost 3 bases, J lost 10 bases, and 10 bases lay in between. Germline values: CDR1 SGHVS, CDR2 FQNEAQ. The CDR3 contains 12 residues. The CDR3 region is CASSFVGGEQFF. The CDR3, as DNA: TGTGCCAGCAGCTTTGTAGGTGGGGAGCAGTTCTTC.

A remark on this clonotype: The junction and the germline gene differ at one end; a read error may be behind it. The genes are TRBV20-1 and TRBJ2-7, with 8 bases that match TRBD1. CDR3 length: 14 amino acids. Germline CDR1 and CDR2: DFQATT and SNEGSKA (reference sequence). The CDR3 protein is CGAKRGQGTNEQYF. The CDR3 DNA is TGCGGTGCAAAGCGAGGACAGGGTACAAACGAGCAGTACTTC.

This clonotype was counted many times. The chain employs TRBV20-1 and TRBJ1-5, with D unclear. Germline assignment: CDR1 DFQATT and CDR2 SNEGSKA (reference sequence). The CDR3 totals 16 residues. V lost 3 bases to trimming and J lost 5 bases, with 20 bases between them. CDR3 region: CSARARQVHFDQPQHF. CDR3 nucleotides: TGCAGTGCTAGGGCCCGCCAGGTCCATTTTGATCAGCCCCAGCATTTT.

In this sample, this clonotype turned up a few times. CDR3 in amino acids: CATSVKGQLPGELFF. CDR3 sequence (DNA): TGTGCCACCAGTGTGAAGGGGCAGTTACCCGGGGAGCTGTTTTTT. The chain has TRBV24-1 and TRBJ2-2; D is possibly TRBD1 (5 bases). This CDR3 comprises 15 residues. V lost 5 bases and J 6 bases, leaving 15 bases between the germline ends. Germline V gene sequence: CDR1 KGHDR, CDR2 SFDVKD.